This T cell receptor (beta chain) was recorded in a study of blood T cell repertoires in COVID-19. The table came from immunoSEQ multiplex PCR; TCRdb's copy has only in-frame clones and leaves some out. The data show 100,000 to 150,000 clones, approximately 84% seen once. This clone came up a few times. CDR1 SGHRS and CDR2 YFSETQ come from the germline V gene. With 0 bases removed from V and 4 bases from J, the gap between germline ends came to 11 bases. This CDR3 spans 15 amino acids. The V gene is TRBV5-1, the J gene TRBJ1-5; TRBD1 is a possible D gene (6 bases). Sequencing was done on a sample of peripheral blood. The origin of this receptor is a man in his 60s with acute or convalescent COVID-19. In DNA form, the CDR3 reads TGCGCCAGCAGCTTGGAGGCAGGGGAAAATCAGCCCCAGCATTTT. This gives the protein CASSLEAGENQPQHF.